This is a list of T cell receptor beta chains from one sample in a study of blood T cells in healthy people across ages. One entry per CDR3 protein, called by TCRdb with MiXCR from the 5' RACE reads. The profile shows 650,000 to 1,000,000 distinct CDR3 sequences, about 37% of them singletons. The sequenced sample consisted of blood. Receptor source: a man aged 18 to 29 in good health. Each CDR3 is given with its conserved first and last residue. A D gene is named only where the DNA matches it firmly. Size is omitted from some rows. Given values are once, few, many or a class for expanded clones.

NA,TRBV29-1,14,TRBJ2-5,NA,CSADSPGGIGTQYF,TGCAGCGCCGACTCCCCCGGGGGCATAGGGACCCAGTACTTC
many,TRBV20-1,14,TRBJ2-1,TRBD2,CSARVKLAGNEQFF,TGCAGTGCTAGAGTAAAGCTAGCGGGGAATGAGCAGTTCTTC
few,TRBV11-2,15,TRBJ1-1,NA,CASSLPGVRGTEAFF,TGTGCCAGCAGCTTACCAGGGGTCCGGGGCACTGAAGCTTTCTTT
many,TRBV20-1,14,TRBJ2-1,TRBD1,CSARETGRYNEQFF,TGCAGTGCTAGAGAGACAGGGAGATACAATGAGCAGTTCTTC
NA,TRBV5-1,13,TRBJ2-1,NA,CASRVFLRNEQFF,TGCGCCAGCAGAGTCTTCCTGCGGAATGAGCAGTTCTTC
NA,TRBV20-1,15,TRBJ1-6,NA,CSALRLRGGNSPLHF,TGCAGTGCTCTCCGATTAAGGGGCGGGAATTCACCCCTCCACTTT
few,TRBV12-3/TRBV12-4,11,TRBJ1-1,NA,CASRGDSQAFF,TGTGCCAGCAGAGGGGATTCCCAAGCTTTCTTT
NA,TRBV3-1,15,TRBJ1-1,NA,CASSQNREASTEVFF,TGTGCCAGCAGCCAGAACAGGGAGGCGAGCACTGAAGTTTTCTTT
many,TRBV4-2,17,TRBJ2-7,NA,CASSQDLGVFEVYEQYF,TGTGCCAGCAGCCAAGATCTTGGAGTCTTTGAAGTCTACGAGCAGTACTTC
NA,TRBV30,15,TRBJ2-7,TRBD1,CAWSPQGSSYNEQYF,TGTGCCTGGAGTCCACAGGGGTCCTCCTACAATGAGCAGTACTTC
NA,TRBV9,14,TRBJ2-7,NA,CASSVDGRAYEQYF,TGTGCCAGCAGCGTAGATGGTAGGGCTTACGAGCAGTACTTC
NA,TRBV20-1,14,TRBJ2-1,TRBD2,CSARLGLDYNEQFF,TGCAGTGCTCGGCTTGGACTAGACTACAATGAGCAGTTCTTC
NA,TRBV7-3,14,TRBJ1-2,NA,CASSPEKSVYGYTF,TGTGCCAGCAGCCCCGAGAAATCAGTCTATGGCTACACCTTC
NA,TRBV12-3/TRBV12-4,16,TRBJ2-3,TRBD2,CTSSRMAGGHPDTQYF,TGTACCAGCAGCCGGATGGCGGGGGGGCATCCAGATACGCAGTATTTT
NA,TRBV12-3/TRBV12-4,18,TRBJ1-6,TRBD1,CASSFHVAAGTGITPLHF,TGTGCCAGCAGCTTTCATGTGGCGGCTGGGACAGGGATTACACCCCTCCACTTT
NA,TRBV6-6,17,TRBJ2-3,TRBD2,CASSFGLAGGVTDTQYF,TGTGCCAGCAGTTTCGGACTAGCGGGAGGAGTTACAGATACGCAGTATTTT
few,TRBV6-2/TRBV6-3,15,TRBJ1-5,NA,CASRHRPYGNQPQHF,TGTGCCAGCAGACACCGACCCTATGGTAATCAGCCCCAGCATTTT
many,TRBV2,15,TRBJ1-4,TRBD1,CASSEAGTVNEKLFF,TGTGCCAGCAGTGAAGCTGGGACAGTTAATGAAAAACTGTTTTTT
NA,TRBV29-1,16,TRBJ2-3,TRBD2,CSVGSRGGGAVDTQYF,TGCAGCGTTGGGTCGAGGGGCGGGGGGGCAGTAGATACGCAGTATTTT
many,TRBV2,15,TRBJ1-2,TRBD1,CASSPGTGLNYGYTF,TGTGCCAGCAGCCCCGGGACAGGGCTTAACTATGGCTACACCTTC
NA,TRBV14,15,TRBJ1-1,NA,CASSQVQVTDTEAFF,TGTGCCAGCAGCCAAGTACAAGTAACGGACACTGAAGCTTTCTTT
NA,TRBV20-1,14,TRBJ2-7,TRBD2,CSAPTSGGAREQYF,TGCAGTGCTCCTACTAGCGGGGGGGCCCGCGAGCAGTACTTC
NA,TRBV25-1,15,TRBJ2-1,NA,CASSDVEGGGNEQFF,TGTGCCAGCAGTGATGTGGAGGGGGGAGGCAATGAGCAGTTCTTC
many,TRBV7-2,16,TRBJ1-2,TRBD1,CASSRTGGSSNYGYTF,TGTGCCAGCAGCCGGACAGGGGGATCTTCTAACTATGGCTACACCTTC
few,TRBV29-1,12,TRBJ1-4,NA,CSAQGSGEKLFF,TGCAGCGCACAGGGATCAGGGGAAAAACTGTTTTTT
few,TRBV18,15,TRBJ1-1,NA,CASSPPSGENTEAFF,TGTGCCAGCTCACCACCGTCAGGGGAGAACACTGAAGCTTTCTTT
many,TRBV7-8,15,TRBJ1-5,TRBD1,CASSTDGTANQPQHF,TGTGCCAGCAGCACAGATGGGACAGCTAATCAGCCCCAGCATTTT
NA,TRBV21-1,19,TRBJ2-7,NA,CASSKSWPGGSSRSYEQYF,TGTGCCAGCAGCAAATCCTGGCCAGGGGGTTCGTCAAGGTCCTACGAGCAGTACTTC
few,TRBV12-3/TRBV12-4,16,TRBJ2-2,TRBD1,CASSFGDRSNTGELFF,TGTGCCAGCAGTTTCGGGGACAGATCGAACACCGGGGAGCTGTTTTTT
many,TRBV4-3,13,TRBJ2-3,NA,CASSQELIDTQYF,TGCGCCAGCAGCCAAGAACTGATAGATACGCAGTATTTT
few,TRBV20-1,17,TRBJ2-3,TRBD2,CSARARLAGGVADTQYF,TGCAGTGCTAGAGCTAGACTAGCGGGGGGAGTCGCAGATACGCAGTATTTT
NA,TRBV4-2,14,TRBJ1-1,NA,CASSQDRLPSEAFF,TGTGCCAGCAGCCAAGACCGACTGCCAAGCGAAGCTTTCTTT
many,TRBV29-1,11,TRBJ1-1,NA,CSAMSGIQAFF,TGCAGCGCTATGTCAGGGATCCAAGCTTTCTTT
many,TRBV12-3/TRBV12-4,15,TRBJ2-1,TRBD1,CASSTDRGTYNEQFF,TGTGCCAGCAGTACGGACAGGGGGACCTACAATGAGCAGTTCTTC
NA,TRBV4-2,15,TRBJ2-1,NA,CASSQEGNQNNEQFF,TGTGCCAGCAGCCAAGAGGGGAACCAAAACAATGAGCAGTTCTTC
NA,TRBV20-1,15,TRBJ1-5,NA,CSARDLVQGHQPQHF,TGCAGTGCTAGAGATTTGGTTCAGGGGCATCAGCCCCAGCATTTT
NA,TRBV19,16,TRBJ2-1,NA,CASSIAPYSSYNEQFF,TGTGCCAGTAGTATTGCTCCGTACAGCTCCTACAATGAGCAGTTCTTC
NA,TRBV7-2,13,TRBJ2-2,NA,CASSLVTVGELFF,TGTGCCAGCAGCTTAGTTACCGTCGGGGAGCTGTTTTTT
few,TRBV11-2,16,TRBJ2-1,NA,CASSLAGRVTYNEQFF,TGTGCCAGCAGCTTAGCGGGCCGGGTTACCTACAATGAGCAGTTCTTC
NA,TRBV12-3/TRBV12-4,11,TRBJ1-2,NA,CASSLGQHHTF,TGTGCCAGCAGTTTAGGGCAACACCACACCTTC
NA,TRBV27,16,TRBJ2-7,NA,CASSSAPGTYPYEQYF,TGTGCCAGCAGTTCCGCACCTGGGACTTACCCCTACGAGCAGTACTTC
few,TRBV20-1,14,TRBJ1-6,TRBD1,CSARGQGEDSPLHF,TGCAGTGCGAGAGGACAGGGGGAGGATTCACCCCTCCACTTT
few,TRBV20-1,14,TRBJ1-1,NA,CSARGPPAYTEAFF,TGCAGTGCTAGAGGCCCCCCAGCCTACACTGAAGCTTTCTTT
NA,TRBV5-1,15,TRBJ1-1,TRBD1,CASSARQGELAEAFF,TGCGCCAGCAGCGCCAGACAGGGGGAATTGGCTGAAGCTTTCTTT
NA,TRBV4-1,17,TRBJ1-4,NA,CASSQAPPGAGNEKLFF,TGCGCCAGCAGCCAAGCGCCGCCGGGGGCAGGTAATGAAAAACTGTTTTTT
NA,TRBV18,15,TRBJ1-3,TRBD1,CASSPEGARGNTIYF,TGTGCCAGCTCACCAGAGGGGGCACGGGGAAACACCATATATTTT
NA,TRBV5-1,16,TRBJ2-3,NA,CASSLDRRVMPDTQYF,TGCGCCAGCAGCTTGGATCGCAGGGTAATGCCAGATACGCAGTATTTT
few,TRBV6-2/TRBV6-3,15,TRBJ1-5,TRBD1,CASSRHRGGNQPQHF,TGTGCCAGCTCCCGACACAGGGGAGGCAATCAGCCCCAGCATTTT
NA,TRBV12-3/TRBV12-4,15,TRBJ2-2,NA,CASSTTTANTGELFF,TGTGCCAGCAGTACCACTACAGCGAACACCGGGGAGCTGTTTTTT